These T cell receptor beta chains were read from a single sample in a study of cytomegalovirus exposure and HLA in healthy donors. Sequencing was performed with immunoSEQ multiplex PCR; in TCRdb, only in-frame clones are kept and a portion is missing. The data contain roughly 150,000 clones, more than 7.5% of them singletons. The source material was PBMCs. The receptors were sampled from a man aged 50-59 years in good health and CMV-seronegative. CDR3s include the opening cysteine and the closing phenylalanine or tryptophan. The order of the fields is J gene, clone size, V gene, D gene, CDR3 protein, CDR3 DNA. The D gene is left open where the match is weak. Clone size, where shown, is once, few, many, or a class for clones that have expanded.

>TRBJ2-1|NA|TRBV6-1|NA
CASSEAPRGYNEQFF
TGTGCCAGCAGTGAAGCCCCCCGGGGGTACAATGAGCAGTTCTTC
>TRBJ1-1|NA|TRBV20-1|TRBD1
CSARTGSKAFF
TGCAGTGCTAGGACAGGGAGTAAAGCTTTCTTT
>TRBJ2-7|NA|TRBV7-3|NA
CASSLIGRRDPTDEQYF
TGTGCCAGCAGCTTAATAGGGCGGCGGGACCCGACGGACGAGCAGTACTTC
>TRBJ2-3|many|TRBV12-1|NA
CASRRERAGGLGSTDTQYF
TGTGCCAGCAGGCGCGAGCGAGCGGGAGGGCTTGGTAGCACAGATACGCAGTATTTT
>TRBJ2-7|few|TRBV11-2|TRBD2
CASSLEASGRSHEQYF
TGTGCCAGCAGCTTAGAGGCTAGCGGGAGGTCACACGAGCAGTACTTC
>TRBJ1-1|NA|TRBV19|NA
CASSIDRGGEAFF
TGTGCCAGTAGTATAGACAGGGGTGGTGAAGCTTTCTTT
>TRBJ1-5|once|TRBV19|NA
CASSIIGRGSNQPQHF
TGTGCCAGTAGTATAATCGGGCGGGGGAGCAATCAGCCCCAGCATTTT
>TRBJ1-2|few|TRBV5-1|NA
CASSLGLDSLNYGYTF
TGCGCCAGCAGCTTGGGGTTGGACAGCTTAAACTATGGCTACACCTTC
>TRBJ2-1|few|TRBV4-2|TRBD2
CASSQVGDSGLGNEQFF
TGTGCCAGCAGCCAAGTTGGTGATAGCGGACTAGGGAATGAGCAGTTCTTC
>TRBJ2-7|few|TRBV18|NA
CASSPSLTGYLLTSYEQYF
TGTGCCAGCTCACCCTCGCTGACAGGTTACCTTTTAACATCCTACGAGCAGTACTTC
>TRBJ1-6|few|TRBV10-2|TRBD1
CASSRDRNSPLHF
TGCGCCAGCAGCCGGGACAGGAATTCACCCCTCCACTTT
>TRBJ2-7|few|TRBV27|NA
CASSQDAAGGNEQYF
TGTGCCAGCAGCCAAGATGCAGCGGGTGGGAACGAGCAGTACTTC
>TRBJ2-1|few|TRBV19|TRBD2
CASSIGSGRKNEQFF
TGTGCCAGTAGTATCGGTAGCGGGAGGAAAAATGAGCAGTTCTTC
>TRBJ2-7|few|TRBV27|TRBD1
CASSPRGTGEHEQYF
TGTGCCAGCAGTCCAAGGGGGACAGGGGAACACGAGCAGTACTTC
>TRBJ2-5|few|TRBV2|TRBD1
CASSLTGVGETQYF
TGTGCCAGCAGTCTGACAGGGGTTGGCGAGACCCAGTACTTC
>TRBJ1-1|NA|TRBV2|NA
CASNPDTEAFF
TGTGCCAGCAATCCGGACACTGAAGCTTTCTTT
>TRBJ2-3|few|TRBV19|TRBD1
CASSPRQGAKDTQYF
TGTGCCAGTAGTCCAAGACAGGGGGCGAAAGATACGCAGTATTTT
>TRBJ1-1|few|TRBV2|NA
CASRTSDVNTEAFF
TGTGCCAGCAGGACTTCCGACGTGAACACTGAAGCTTTCTTT
>TRBJ1-1|few|TRBV7-9|TRBD1
CASLYGTANMNTEAFF
TGTGCCAGCCTTTATGGGACAGCGAACATGAACACTGAAGCTTTCTTT
>TRBJ1-1|NA|TRBV5-1|TRBD1
CASRKDREGTEAFF
TGCGCCAGCAGAAAGGACAGGGAGGGCACTGAAGCTTTCTTT
>TRBJ2-5|few|TRBV6-5|NA
CASSPGSGDAETQYF
TGTGCCAGCAGTCCCGGGTCGGGGGATGCGGAGACCCAGTACTTC
>TRBJ1-1|few|TRBV29-1|NA
CSVGSRVNTEAFF
TGCAGCGTTGGATCCAGGGTGAACACTGAAGCTTTCTTT
>TRBJ1-4|few|TRBV30|NA
CAWNVGVTNEKLFF
TGTGCCTGGAATGTAGGGGTAACTAATGAAAAACTGTTTTTT
>TRBJ1-3|many|TRBV6-1|NA
CASREGTRNTIYF
TGTGCCAGCAGGGAGGGAACTAGGAACACCATATATTTT
>TRBJ2-3|NA|TRBV21-1|NA
CASSNRRLAGQDTQYF
TGTGCCAGCAGCAATAGAAGACTAGCGGGGCAAGATACGCAGTATTTT
>TRBJ1-2|few|TRBV28|TRBD1
CASSSRGTGRNYGYTF
TGTGCCAGCAGCTCACGTGGGACAGGGCGGAACTATGGCTACACCTTC
>TRBJ1-4|few|TRBV10-2|NA
CASSEDRSNEKLFF
TGCGCCAGCAGTGAGGACAGGTCAAATGAAAAACTGTTTTTT
>TRBJ1-5|NA|TRBV27|NA
CASSLQGGQPQHF
TGTGCCAGCAGTTTACAGGGAGGCCAGCCCCAGCATTTT
>TRBJ2-5|NA|TRBV30|TRBD2
CAWTPGLAGYETQYF
TGTGCCTGGACCCCGGGACTAGCGGGGTATGAGACCCAGTACTTC
>TRBJ1-4|NA|TRBV28|TRBD1
CAGGRDRGLSNEKLFF
TGTGCCGGAGGCCGGGACAGGGGTCTTTCAAATGAAAAACTGTTTTTT
>TRBJ1-2|few|TRBV19|NA
CASTPFGAGGYTF
TGTGCCAGTACCCCCTTCGGAGCCGGGGGCTACACCTTC
>TRBJ2-7|NA|TRBV5-5|TRBD1
CASSWTPGTGGPGEQYF
TGTGCCAGCAGCTGGACTCCCGGGACAGGGGGCCCGGGGGAGCAGTACTTC
>TRBJ2-7|few|TRBV29-1|TRBD2
CSATSSGTYEQYF
TGCAGCGCCACTTCTAGCGGTACCTACGAGCAGTACTTC
>TRBJ2-3|NA|TRBV7-2|TRBD1
CASSPRQGSTDTQYF
TGTGCCAGCAGCCCCAGACAGGGAAGCACAGATACGCAGTATTTT
>TRBJ1-1|NA|TRBV5-1|TRBD1
CASSPGTVPGGTEAFF
TGCGCCAGCAGCCCCGGGACAGTCCCTGGGGGCACTGAAGCTTTCTTT
>TRBJ1-6|NA|TRBV7-2|NA
CASSKEEGLIYNSPLHF
TGTGCCAGCAGCAAAGAGGAGGGACTGATCTATAATTCACCCCTCCACTTT
>TRBJ1-5|NA|TRBV23-1|TRBD1
CASSHQAFRGSNQPQHF
TGCGCCAGCAGTCACCAGGCCTTCAGGGGGAGCAATCAGCCCCAGCATTTT
>TRBJ2-7|NA|TRBV5-6|TRBD1
CASSVTGASNLYEQYF
TGTGCCAGCAGCGTAACAGGGGCGTCGAATTTGTACGAGCAGTACTTC
>TRBJ1-3|NA|TRBV5-1|NA
CASSLAGSQLGNTIYF
TGCGCCAGCAGCTTGGCAGGGTCTCAACTTGGAAACACCATATATTTT
>TRBJ2-3|NA|TRBV2|NA
CASRPEDTQYF
TGTGCCAGCAGGCCAGAAGATACGCAGTATTTT
>TRBJ2-3|NA|TRBV6-6|NA
CASSYSWRGNTDTQYF
TGTGCCAGCAGTTACTCGTGGAGAGGGAACACAGATACGCAGTATTTT
>TRBJ1-2|NA|TRBV5-4|NA
CASSLDRANYGYTF
TGTGCCAGCAGCCTCGACAGAGCTAACTATGGCTACACCTTC
>TRBJ2-6|few|TRBV5-1|NA
CASSLEGRGASGANVLTF
TGCGCCAGCAGCTTGGAGGGCAGGGGAGCGTCTGGGGCCAACGTCCTGACTTTC
>TRBJ2-7|NA|TRBV6-6|TRBD2
CASSLGGAPYEQYF
TGTGCCAGCAGTCTCGGGGGGGCTCCCTACGAGCAGTACTTC
>TRBJ1-2|few|TRBV19|TRBD1
CAVRGGGIYGYTF
TGTGCCGTGCGAGGGGGCGGTATCTATGGCTACACCTTC
>TRBJ1-2|once|TRBV5-1|NA
CASSLGRGTNYGYTF
TGCGCCAGCAGCTTGGGAAGGGGTACTAACTATGGCTACACCTTC
>TRBJ2-2|NA|TRBV28|NA
CASSSAGTPKRELFF
TGTGCCAGCAGTTCGGCCGGGACTCCGAAACGGGAGCTGTTTTTT
>TRBJ2-2|NA|TRBV6-4|NA
CASSAGDAGELFF
TGTGCCAGCAGTGCGGGGGACGCCGGGGAGCTGTTTTTT
>TRBJ2-7|NA|TRBV11-2|NA
CASLDTAYEQYF
TGTGCCAGCTTAGACACTGCCTACGAGCAGTACTTC
>TRBJ2-7|NA|TRBV28|TRBD1
CASSLAGTGVYEQYF
TGTGCCAGCAGTTTAGCCGGGACAGGGGTCTACGAGCAGTACTTC
>TRBJ2-7|few|TRBV6-1|NA
CASSGGDPSSYEQYF
TGTGCCAGCAGTGGGGGGGATCCAAGCTCCTACGAGCAGTACTTC
>TRBJ2-3|NA|TRBV29-1|NA
CSVWASTDTQYF
TGCAGCGTTTGGGCCAGCACAGATACGCAGTATTTT
>TRBJ2-2|NA|TRBV10-1|TRBD1
CASSGSIGTGTGSPGELFF
TGCGCCAGCAGTGGTAGCATCGGAACCGGGACAGGGTCACCCGGGGAGCTGTTTTTT
>TRBJ2-3|few|TRBV9|TRBD2
CASSVGVSGDRNTQYF
TGTGCCAGCAGCGTAGGGGTTAGCGGGGATCGGAATACGCAGTATTTT
>TRBJ2-4|NA|TRBV6-1|NA
CASSEGAEGNIQYF
TGTGCCAGCAGTGAGGGGGCTGAGGGGAACATTCAGTACTTC